Listed here are 31 T cell receptor beta chains from one sample, sequenced in a study of shared clonotypes between healthy human individuals. Data came from immunoSEQ multiplex PCR; TCRdb stores just in-frame clones and leaves some out. The sample includes about 960,000 clones, over 60% of them seen just once. Sequenced material: memory CD4+ T cells sorted from blood. Stated subset: CD45RA-negative fraction. These receptors came from a man aged 18 to 35 in good health.

This clone was seen more than once but under ten times. The chain recombines TRBV5-5 with TRBJ2-3, with unresolved D. V lost 4 bases, J lost 0 bases, and 9 bases lay in between. This CDR3 spans 14 amino acids. The germline V gene encodes CDR1 SGHKS and CDR2 YYEKEE (reference sequence). The CDR3 DNA sequence: TGTGCCAGCAGCCCATACCGTAGCACAGATACGCAGTATTTT. Translating gives CASSPYRSTDTQYF.

As for this clone: In the same sample, other DNA sequences code for this CDR3. The chain employs TRBV10-2 and TRBJ1-2; D gene ambiguous. Germline lookup yields CDR1 WSHSY and CDR2 SAAADI. The length of the CDR3 is 12 residues. Trimming took off 0 bases at V and 5 bases at J, with 4 bases between the two ends. The CDR3 sequence: CASSESLYGYTF. In DNA form, the CDR3 reads TGCGCCAGCAGTGAGTCGTTGTATGGCTACACCTTC.

The chain links TRBV6-6 to TRBJ2-1; 8 bases line up with TRBD2. This CDR3 spans 13 amino acids. V dropped 6 bases and J dropped 6; count of bases not matched to a gene: 4. CDR1 and CDR2 (germline): MNHNY, SVGAGI (reference sequence). CDR3: CASSQGLVNEQFF. The CDR3 DNA reads as TGTGCCAGCAGCCAGGGACTAGTCAATGAGCAGTTCTTC.

J is TRBJ2-7 and V is TRBV2; 8 bases are shared with TRBD1. With 0 bases clipped from V and 5 bases from J, the junction kept 6 bases outside the gene matches. The germline CDR1 and CDR2 sequences are SNHLY and FYNNEI. The CDR3 spans 15 residues. CDR3 sequence (DNA): TGTGCCAGCAGTGAAGCCGGACAGGGTCGCGACGAGCAGTACTTC. Translation gives CASSEAGQGRDEQYF.

The chain couples TRBV27 to TRBJ1-2, with D possibly TRBD1 on 6 matching bases. Per germline, CDR1 MNHEY and CDR2 SMNVEV (reference sequence). CDR3 size: 13 residues. The ends were cut back, 6 bases at V and 5 bases at J, with 13 bases in the middle. The DNA for the CDR3 is TGTGCCAGCAGCTCCGGGCAGGGGTATGGCTACACCTTC. Protein sequence: CASSSGQGYGYTF.

This rearrangement joins TRBV15 to TRBJ2-5; weak D call: TRBD1 (6 bases). V was trimmed by 3 bases and J by 5 bases, leaving 25 bases between them. The CDR3 is made up of 18 amino acids. The germline CDR1 and CDR2 sequences are LNHNV and YYDKDF (reference sequence). CDR3 residues: CATSSTHQGFESAETQYF. DNA of the CDR3: TGTGCCACCAGCAGCACCCACCAGGGGTTTGAGTCAGCGGAGACCCAGTACTTC. The variable domain in full, with the rest retrieved from reference TRBV15 and TRBJ2-5, is DAMVIQNPRYQVTQFGKPVTLSCSQTLNHNVMYWYQQKSSQAPKLLFHYYDKDFNNEADTPDNFQSRRPNTSFCFLDIRSPGLGDTAMYLCATSSTHQGFESAETQYFGPGTRLLVL.

This clone was observed once. This chain uses TRBV4-2 with TRBJ2-2; the match to TRBD2 covers 9 bases. Germline V lookup: CDR1 LGHNA, CDR2 YNFKEQ. V lost 4 bases and J lost 2; bases outside the gene matches: 8. The CDR3 length is 17 residues. CDR3: CASSPTGGGANTGELFF. CDR3 nucleotides: TGTGCCAGCAGCCCGACGGGCGGGGGGGCTAACACCGGGGAGCTGTTTTTT.

This clone was counted a single time. Distinct nucleotide sequences in the sample also encode this CDR3. The rearrangement joins TRBV28 to TRBJ2-7; weak D call: TRBD2 (7 bases). The CDR3 totals 14 residues. CDR1 and CDR2 from the germline V gene are MDHEN and SYDVKM. The ends were cut back, 6 bases at V and 0 bases at J, with 12 bases in the middle. CDR3 amino acids: CASRGGGSSYEQYF. The CDR3 coding sequence is TGTGCCAGCAGGGGAGGGGGTAGCTCCTACGAGCAGTACTTC.

The chain has TRBV2 and TRBJ1-6; D may be TRBD1 (6 bases). V was clipped by 6 bases and J by 10 bases, with 16 bases between them. Germline CDR1 is SNHLY and CDR2 is FYNNEI. This CDR3 is 14 amino acids long. Here the CDR3 DNA reads TGTGCCAGCAGCCCCCAGGGGAAACAATCACCCCTCCACTTT. Amino acid sequence: CASSPQGKQSPLHF.

The chain links TRBV6-5 to TRBJ1-2; possible D gene TRBD1, 5 bases. With 1 base removed from V and 3 bases from J, the gap between germline ends came to 12 bases. CDR1 and CDR2 (germline): MNHEY, SVGAGI. This CDR3 comprises 15 residues. As DNA, the CDR3 is TGTGCCAGCAGTTACTTGAGGCGGGGGGACTATGGCTACACCTTC. Its translation is CASSYLRRGDYGYTF.

This chain uses TRBV11-2 with TRBJ1-3; the D gene is possibly TRBD1 (6 bases). The V gene lost 3 bases and the J gene lost 7 bases, with 13 bases spanning the gap. The CDR3 totals 14 residues. The germline CDR1 and CDR2 sequences are SGHAT and FQNNGV. CDR3 loop: CASSFGQTANTIYF. The CDR3, as DNA: TGTGCCAGCAGCTTTGGACAGACGGCGAACACCATATATTTT.

This clone turned up a few times. The chain uses TRBV30 and TRBJ1-1; 9 bases align to TRBD1. This CDR3 has 18 residues. The J segment lost 7 bases and the V segment lost 0 bases, leaving 18 bases of the junction unmatched. Germline CDR1 is GTSNPN and CDR2 is SVGIG (reference sequence). The CDR3 DNA is TGTGCCTGGAGTGTACGGACAGGGGTCCCGTTGGCATCCCATGAAGCTTTCTTT. It codes for CAWSVRTGVPLASHEAFF.

J is TRBJ2-7 and V is TRBV5-8, with unresolved D. Germline V gene lookup returns CDR1 SGHTS and CDR2 YDEGEE. The CDR3 covers 16 residues. V shed 0 bases and J shed 7 bases, with 20 bases lying between them. Written as DNA, the CDR3 is TGTGCCAGCAGCTTGGAGGTCAAGGGAACCCCCGGGGAGCAGTACTTC. This codes for CASSLEVKGTPGEQYF.

This chain joins TRBV7-2 and TRBJ2-3; D uncertain. Germline V gene lookup returns CDR1 SGHTA and CDR2 FQGNSA. Trimming pared 5 bases from V and 0 bases from J, leaving 6 bases between. The CDR3 loop spans 13 amino acids. CDR3 DNA sequence: TGTGCCAGCAGCCCCCCCAGCACAGATACGCAGTATTTT. This translates into CASSPPSTDTQYF.

The CDR3 sequence is CASSLNPEPYSPLHF. The CDR3 region has the DNA TGTGCCAGCAGCTTGAACCCCGAACCGTATTCACCCCTCCACTTT. V is TRBV5-4 and J is TRBJ1-6; D call uncertain. This CDR3 has 15 amino acids. Trimming left V 1 base short and J 8 bases short, with 13 bases between. Looked up from germline, CDR1 is SGHNT and CDR2 is YYREEE (reference sequence).

V is TRBV2 and J is TRBJ1-1, with D uncertain. In germline, CDR1 is SNHLY, CDR2 FYNNEI. The V end lost 7 bases, the J end lost 1 base, and 13 bases lay between the germline ends. The CDR3 spans 14 residues. The DNA for the CDR3 is TGTGCCAGCAATAGGGAAACGACGAACACTGAAGCTTTCTTT. Its protein is CASNRETTNTEAFF. Together with reference TRBV2 and TRBJ1-1, the CDR3 gives the full variable domain: EPEVTQTPSHQVTQMGQEVILRCVPISNHLYFYWYRQILGQKVEFLVSFYNNEISEKSEIFDDQFSVERPDGSNFTLKIRSTKLEDSAMYFCASNRETTNTEAFFGQGTRLTVV.

This chain uses TRBV7-6 with TRBJ2-7, with TRBD2 matching 9 bases. Germline CDR1 is SGHVS and CDR2 is FNYEAQ. V shed 2 bases, J shed 5 bases, and the junction held 7 bases outside the gene matches. The CDR3 sequence is 15 residues long. CDR3 DNA sequence: TGTGCCAGCAGCTTACACCGGACTAGCGTCCACGAGCAGTACTTC. Translation gives CASSLHRTSVHEQYF.

The chain is built from TRBV2 and TRBJ2-1; D gene ambiguous. CDR3 length equals 15 residues. The ends were cut back, 3 bases at V and 0 bases at J, with 9 bases in the middle. Per the germline V gene, CDR1 is SNHLY and CDR2 is FYNNEI. This chain's CDR3 is CASSDQPPSYNEQFF. CDR3 nucleotide sequence: TGTGCCAGCAGTGACCAGCCGCCCTCCTACAATGAGCAGTTCTTC.

This clone appeared many times. The J gene is TRBJ2-3, the V gene TRBV30; 8 bases map to TRBD2. From germline, CDR1 is GTSNPN and CDR2 SVGIG (reference sequence). Trimming took 4 bases from V and 2 from J; bases not matched to a gene: 2. CDR3 length: 13 residues. The CDR3 DNA reads as TGTGCCTGGACTAGCGGGTACACAGATACGCAGTATTTT. This gives the protein CAWTSGYTDTQYF.

This clone was recorded at least ten times. This chain links TRBV7-8 with TRBJ2-1, with no clear D. V was pared by 7 bases and J by 6 bases, with 16 bases between. This CDR3 has 14 amino acids. Germline CDR1 and CDR2: SGHVS and FQNEAQ. CDR3 protein: CASKPRGVGNEQFF. Here the CDR3 DNA reads TGTGCCAGCAAACCCCGTGGGGTTGGCAATGAGCAGTTCTTC.

In its sample, this clone was seen a few times. J is TRBJ1-4 and V is TRBV9; 7 bases fit TRBD1. Germline V gene data show CDR1 as SGDLS and CDR2 as YYNGEE. Trimming took 3 bases from V and 5 from J; bases not matched to a gene: 4. There are 14 residues in the CDR3. CDR3 in DNA: TGTGCCAGCAGCGCGCGACAGGGAAATGAAAAACTGTTTTTT. This sequence encodes CASSARQGNEKLFF. The entire variable domain, with the rest obtained from reference TRBV9 and TRBJ1-4, is as follows: DSGVTQTPKHLITATGQRVTLRCSPRSGDLSVYWYQQSLDQGLQFLIQYYNGEERAKGNILERFSAQQFPDLHSELNLSSLELGDSALYFCASSARQGNEKLFFGSGTQLSVL.

The sample holds one count of this clone. The chain uses TRBV5-1 and TRBJ2-7; possibly TRBD1 or TRBD2 for D (5 bases each). Trimming shortened V by 4 bases and J by 6 bases, and 11 bases separated the two germline ends. The CDR3 has 12 amino acids. Germline CDR1 and CDR2: SGHRS and YFSETQ. CDR3 bases: TGCGCCAGCAGCCCGGGGCAATCCGAGCAGTACTTC. It codes for CASSPGQSEQYF.

The chain links TRBV5-1 to TRBJ2-2; 8 bases fit TRBD1. CDR3 length: 14 residues. Germline CDR1 is SGHRS and CDR2 is YFSETQ. J was trimmed by 4 bases and V by 4 bases; bases with no gene match: 3. DNA of the CDR3: TGCGCCAGCAGCAGGACAGGGCTCACCGGGGAGCTGTTTTTT. Translating gives CASSRTGLTGELFF.

The chain is built from TRBV30 and TRBJ2-7; 9 nucleotides align to TRBD2. Germline V lookup: CDR1 GTSNPN, CDR2 SVGIG (reference sequence). Trimming took 4 bases from V and 8 from J; bases not matched to a gene: 12. The CDR3 is 14 amino acids. CDR3 amino acids: CAWTRGQRGVQQYF. In DNA, the CDR3 is TGTGCCTGGACGAGGGGCCAGCGGGGGGTCCAGCAGTACTTC.

This chain joins TRBV7-3 and TRBJ1-6; unclear D gene. From germline, CDR1 is SGHTA and CDR2 FQGTGA. The CDR3 contains 13 residues. V was trimmed by 3 bases and J by 7 bases, leaving 7 bases between them. CDR3: CASSFNTNSPLHF. The CDR3 DNA follows: TGTGCCAGCAGCTTTAACACCAATTCACCCCTCCACTTT.

V usage is TRBV21-1 and J usage is TRBJ1-5; the table's D call of TRBD1 was not tested on the DNA. TRBV21-1 is a pseudogene locus. CDR3 length: 14 residues. The CDR3 bases are TGTGCCAGGTGTCTTGGACAGGGAGAACAGCCCCAGCATTTT. This encodes CARCLGQGEQPQHF.

The chain has TRBV25-1 and TRBJ2-1, with D hard to call. Germline loops: CDR1 MGHDK, CDR2 SYGVNS. The CDR3 length is 12 residues. Trimming took 4 bases from V and 6 from J, leaving 7 bases between them. CDR3 region: CASSGLTNEQFF. For the CDR3, the DNA is TGTGCCAGCAGTGGCCTTACCAATGAGCAGTTCTTC.

This chain uses TRBV7-2 with TRBJ2-5; TRBD1 agrees at 9 bases. Germline CDR1 is SGHTA and CDR2 is FQGNSA. The CDR3 has 14 residues. V was pared by 5 bases and J by 7 bases, with 8 bases of the junction left unmatched. The CDR3 nucleotides are TGTGCCAGCAGCGAACAGACAGGGGGAAGGACCCAGTACTTC. This gives the protein CASSEQTGGRTQYF. Full variable domain (outside the CDR3, taken from reference TRBV7-2 and TRBJ2-5): GAGVSQSPSNKVTEKGKDVELRCDPISGHTALYWYRQSLGQGLEFLIYFQGNSAPDKSGLPSDRFSAERTGGSVSTLTIQRTQQEDSAVYLCASSEQTGGRTQYFGPGTRLLVL.

V usage is TRBV21-1 and J usage is TRBJ1-2; the table gives TRBD1 as D, unverified against the DNA. TRBV21-1 is given as a pseudogene. This CDR3 comprises 20 residues. The CDR3 is CASPQRGQWDSWETNYGYTF. The DNA of the CDR3 is TGTGCCAGCCCTCAGAGGGGCCAATGGGACAGTTGGGAGACTAACTATGGCTACACCTTC.

The chain carries TRBV2 and TRBJ1-1; D gene ambiguous. With 6 bases removed from V and 1 base from J, the gap between germline ends came to 9 bases. The V gene's germline CDR1 is SNHLY and CDR2 FYNNEI. This CDR3 is 13 amino acids long. CDR3: CASRIETNTEAFF. CDR3 bases: TGTGCCAGCAGAATCGAGACGAACACTGAAGCTTTCTTT.

This clone was found a few times. The V gene is TRBV5-1, the J gene TRBJ1-2, with TRBD1 identical over 11 bases. Germline trimming cut 7 bases from V and 8 bases from J; bases unmatched to any gene: 10. CDR1 SGHRS and CDR2 YFSETQ come from the germline V gene. The CDR3 sequence is 14 residues long. Here the CDR3 DNA reads TGCGCCAGCGAGTCGGGACAGGGGGTGCAAGGCTACACCTTC. This codes for CASESGQGVQGYTF.